These 21 T cell receptor beta chains came from one sample sequenced in a study of T cells in Graves' hyperthyroidism and ophthalmopathy. The investigators amplified TCR beta CDR3 regions from RNA transcripts. The TCR CDR3 first-round RT-PCR relied on the HTBI primer set. TCRdb passed the multiplex PCR reads through MiXCR, listing each CDR3 protein once. The table shows about 510,000 distinct CDR3 sequences, with around 15% occurring only once. The sequenced sample consisted of blood. The receptor set was obtained from a woman in her 40s with Graves' hyperthyroidism.

In this sample, this clonotype turned up a few times. This chain connects TRBV7-6 to TRBJ2-2; D not certain. V lost 7 bases to trimming and J lost 6 bases, with 12 bases between them. The CDR3 extends over 13 amino acids. Germline V gene lookup returns CDR1 SGHVS and CDR2 FNYEAQ. The CDR3 loop reads CASIPDPSGELFF. DNA of the CDR3: TGTGCCAGCATTCCAGATCCATCCGGGGAGCTGTTTTTT.

This clonotype was recorded many times. This chain connects TRBV7-3 to TRBJ2-7; 12 bases align to TRBD2. The V and J ends lost 5 bases and 3 bases, in that order; junction bases with no gene match: 17. This CDR3 contains 19 residues. The germline V gene has CDR1 SGHTA and CDR2 FQGTGA. DNA for the CDR3: TGTGCCAGCAGCCCTTACCCTGGACTAGCGGGAAAAGGGCACTACGAGCAGTACTTC. Translating gives CASSPYPGLAGKGHYEQYF.

This clonotype was counted only a few times. The gene calls are TRBV20-1 and TRBJ1-2; D may be TRBD1 (6 bases). V lost 5 bases and J lost 2, with 12 bases in between. CDR1 is DFQATT and CDR2 is SNEGSKA in the germline V gene (reference sequence). This CDR3 is 13 amino acids long. CDR3 DNA sequence: TGCAGTGCTCCACAGGGTCCCAACTATGGCTACACCTTC. Translated, it gives CSAPQGPNYGYTF.

The chain joins TRBV5-1 to TRBJ1-1, with 9 bases that match TRBD1. The CDR3 is made up of 18 amino acids. V dropped 1 base and J dropped 0; count of bases not matched to a gene: 10. Germline CDR1 is SGHRS and CDR2 is YFSETQ. CDR3: CASSLSGTGSPMNTEAFF. CDR3 coding DNA: TGCGCCAGCAGCTTGTCCGGGACAGGGTCCCCCATGAACACTGAAGCTTTCTTT. The full variable domain, completed using reference TRBV5-1 and TRBJ1-1, is KAGVTQTPRYLIKTRGQQVTLSCSPISGHRSVSWYQQTPGQGLQFLFEYFSETQRNKGNFPGRFSGRQFSNSRSEMNVSTLELGDSALYLCASSLSGTGSPMNTEAFFGQGTRLTVV.

V usage is TRBV20-1 and J usage is TRBJ1-1; possible D gene TRBD1, 6 bases. CDR1 is DFQATT and CDR2 is SNEGSKA in the germline V gene (reference sequence). Trimming pared 4 bases from V and 0 bases from J, leaving 15 bases between. The CDR3 sequence is 15 residues long. The CDR3 region is CSAINGGRLNTEAFF. CDR3 in DNA: TGCAGTGCTATCAACGGGGGCAGATTGAACACTGAAGCTTTCTTT.

The chain is built from TRBV9 and TRBJ2-1, with 9 bases lining up with TRBD1. Trimming removed 3 bases from V and 2 bases from J; junction bases left unmatched: 9. CDR1 SGDLS and CDR2 YYNGEE come from the germline V gene. The CDR3 covers 17 residues. The CDR3 region has the DNA TGTGCCAGCAGCGCCACAGGGGGCTCCGTTCCCTACAATGAGCAGTTCTTC. Translated, it gives CASSATGGSVPYNEQFF.

This clonotype was detected ten times or more. The chain carries TRBV28 and TRBJ1-2; no clear D gene. The V gene lost 5 bases and the J gene lost 10 bases, with 20 bases spanning the gap. The CDR3 has 14 residues. Looked up from germline, CDR1 is MDHEN and CDR2 is SYDVKM. The CDR3 DNA is TGTGCCAGCAGTACGCACCGGGTAAGGGAAGACTACACCTTC. This encodes CASSTHRVREDYTF.

The V and J genes are TRBV30 and TRBJ2-7; the match to TRBD1 covers 11 bases. The length of the CDR3 is 14 residues. Germline V lookup: CDR1 GTSNPN, CDR2 SVGIG (reference sequence). The trim removed 0 bases at V and 6 bases at J, leaving 4 bases unmatched. The CDR3 nucleotides read TGTGCCTGGAGTGTCGGACAGGGGGCGGTCGAGCAGTACTTC. As protein: CAWSVGQGAVEQYF.

This clonotype came up many times. This rearrangement joins TRBV12-3 or TRBV12-4 to TRBJ2-3; D unresolved. The CDR3 consists of 15 residues. V dropped 5 bases and J dropped 3 bases, with 15 bases sitting between them. The CDR3 DNA reads as TGTGCCAGCAGTAGAGGACCCTCTCAGACAGATACGCAGTATTTT. Residues: CASSRGPSQTDTQYF.

The rearrangement uses TRBV6-5 and TRBJ1-2; possible D gene TRBD1, 6 bases. The V and J ends lost 2 bases and 1 base respectively, with 14 bases between them. The germline gives CDR1 MNHEY, CDR2 SVGAGI. This CDR3 comprises 16 residues. The CDR3 here is CASSYNGQIYNYGYTF. Written as DNA, the CDR3 is TGTGCCAGCAGTTACAACGGACAGATTTATAACTATGGCTACACCTTC.

This clonotype was seen at least ten times. The rearrangement uses TRBV11-2 and TRBJ2-5; a possible D gene is TRBD2 (5 bases). V shed 5 bases and J shed 2 bases, with 18 bases lying between them. The CDR3 spans 16 residues. Germline-derived CDR1 and CDR2 are SGHAT and FQNNGV. The chain's CDR3 is CASSPIPGLGQETQYF. The CDR3 DNA reads as TGTGCCAGCAGCCCCATCCCCGGACTCGGGCAAGAGACCCAGTACTTC.

This clonotype has a handful of counts. V usage is TRBV3-1 and J usage is TRBJ1-1; maybe TRBD1 (5 bases). Germline CDR1 reads LGHDT; CDR2 reads YNNKEL (reference sequence). There are 14 residues in the CDR3. The V and J ends lost 4 bases and 5 bases respectively, with 14 bases between them. The CDR3 region is CASSPGRARTEAFF. The CDR3 DNA is TGTGCCAGCAGCCCAGGCAGGGCCCGGACTGAAGCTTTCTTT.

V and J are TRBV19 and TRBJ1-1; D perhaps matches TRBD1 (5 bases). Germline lookup yields CDR1 LNHDA and CDR2 SQIVND (reference sequence). This CDR3 region has 14 residues. V was trimmed by 3 bases and J by 0 bases, leaving 8 bases between them. The DNA of the CDR3 is TGTGCCAGTAGTATGGGCAGGGTGAACACTGAAGCTTTCTTT. It translates to CASSMGRVNTEAFF.

This clonotype was found a few times. The V and J genes are TRBV9 and TRBJ1-2; D is possibly TRBD1 (6 bases). The CDR3 spans 14 residues. CDR1 and CDR2 (germline): SGDLS, YYNGEE. Trimming took off 6 bases at V and 4 bases at J, with 16 bases between the two ends. The CDR3 spells CASTPGVGVYGYTF. The CDR3 DNA reads TGTGCCAGCACCCCAGGGGTGGGCGTCTATGGCTACACCTTC.

The V and J genes are TRBV19 and TRBJ2-5; 7 bases map to TRBD1. The CDR3 extends over 16 amino acids. Trimming removed 5 bases from V and 7 bases from J; junction bases left unmatched: 16. Germline V gene lookup returns CDR1 LNHDA and CDR2 SQIVND (reference sequence). The CDR3 loop is CASSLRTGPGWGTQYF. The DNA for the CDR3 is TGTGCCAGTAGTTTGCGGACAGGTCCCGGGTGGGGGACCCAGTACTTC.

Ten or more counts support this clonotype. The gene calls are TRBV20-1 and TRBJ1-1; unclear D gene. CDR1 is DFQATT and CDR2 is SNEGSKA in the germline V gene (reference sequence). Trimming pared 2 bases from V and 1 base from J, leaving 14 bases between. This CDR3 comprises 15 residues. The CDR3 nucleotides read TGCAGTGCTAGACTCTCCGGGCCGGCGAACACTGAAGCTTTCTTT. Protein product: CSARLSGPANTEAFF.

This clonotype appeared many times. J is TRBJ2-7 and V is TRBV6-1, with 7 bases lining up with TRBD1. Per the germline V gene, CDR1 is MNHNS and CDR2 is SASEGT. Losses at the gene ends were 7 bases for V and 2 bases for J; bases not matched to a gene: 2. The CDR3 loop spans 12 amino acids. CDR3 residues: CASTGTAYEQYF. As DNA, the CDR3 is TGTGCCAGCACTGGGACAGCCTACGAGCAGTACTTC.

This clonotype has a count of ten or more. The rearrangement uses TRBV3-1 and TRBJ2-5; 7 positions match TRBD2. With V trimmed by 1 base and J by 2 bases, 7 bases remained unmatched. There are 16 residues in the CDR3. Germline CDR1 is LGHDT and CDR2 is YNNKEL (reference sequence). CDR3 in DNA: TGTGCCAGCAGCCAAGGGTGGCTAGCGGTGCAAGAGACCCAGTACTTC. It codes for CASSQGWLAVQETQYF.

This clonotype was detected ten times or more. V and J are TRBV18 and TRBJ2-1; 8 bases line up with TRBD2. Germline CDR1 is KGHSH and CDR2 is LQKENI. This CDR3 is 14 amino acids long. CDR3 sequence: CATRGGVAYNEQFF. As DNA, the CDR3 is TGTGCAACTCGGGGGGGAGTCGCCTACAATGAGCAGTTCTTC.

This clonotype was observed at least ten times. The J gene is TRBJ2-3, the V gene TRBV28, with 7 bases lining up with TRBD2. Germline V gene lookup returns CDR1 MDHEN and CDR2 SYDVKM. The CDR3 spans 16 residues. V dropped 1 base and J dropped 2; count of bases not matched to a gene: 6. The CDR3 sequence: CASSLYLAEDTDTQYF. DNA for the CDR3: TGTGCCAGCAGTTTATATCTAGCGGAGGACACAGATACGCAGTATTTT.

This clonotype was detected many times. This sequence joins TRBV28 and TRBJ1-5; no definite D call. The V gene lost 6 bases and the J gene lost 3 bases, with 6 bases spanning the gap. This CDR3 comprises 12 residues. Germline V gives CDR1 MDHEN, CDR2 SYDVKM. DNA for the CDR3: TGTGCCAGCAGGGAAACCAATCAGCCCCAGCATTTT. Translated, it gives CASRETNQPQHF.